Listed below are T cell receptor beta chains from one sample, sequenced in a study of cytomegalovirus exposure and HLA in healthy donors. The assay was immunoSEQ multiplex PCR, and TCRdb's table has in-frame clones only and misses some. The sample contains about 110,000 clones, approximately 79% of which appear only once. Sequencing was done on a sample of PBMCs. The source is a middle-aged woman in good health and CMV-seropositive. Both conserved end residues are part of each CDR3. The order of the fields is clone size, D gene, J gene, V gene, CDR3 DNA, CDR3 protein. A D gene is named only where the DNA matches it firmly. Only part of the rows carry a size: once, few, many, or a class if the clone is expanded.

NA | NA | TRBJ1-6 | TRBV30 | TGTGCCTGGAGTGTACGGAGCGGGACGGTCTATAATTCACCCCTCCACTTT | CAWSVRSGTVYNSPLHF
few | NA | TRBJ1-4 | TRBV2 | TGTGCCAGCAGCGAGAGGGCGGACAGAGGGGAAAAACTGTTTTTT | CASSERADRGEKLFF
NA | TRBD1 | TRBJ2-7 | TRBV5-8 | TGTGCCAGCAGCCAGACAGGGGGCAGGTACGAGCAGTACTTC | CASSQTGGRYEQYF
NA | NA | TRBJ2-3 | TRBV9 | TGTGCCAGCAGCGTAGCGGGGTTCAGCACAGATACGCAGTATTTT | CASSVAGFSTDTQYF
NA | NA | TRBJ1-1 | TRBV29-1 | TGCAGCGTTTCTAACACTGAAGCTTTCTTT | CSVSNTEAFF
NA | TRBD1 | TRBJ1-2 | TRBV2 | TGTGCCAGCACTAAGGACAGGGAATATTCCTATGGCTACACCTTC | CASTKDREYSYGYTF
NA | NA | TRBJ1-6 | TRBV9 | TGTGCCAGCAGCGTAGAAGGACCCAGGGATTCACCCCTCCACTTT | CASSVEGPRDSPLHF
NA | TRBD1 | TRBJ1-2 | TRBV7-9 | TGTGCCAGCAGCTCACTTTCGGGACAGGAGAGCTATAAGTATGGCTACACCTTC | CASSSLSGQESYKYGYTF
few | NA | TRBJ1-2 | TRBV5-6 | TGTGCCAGCAGCCCCACACTAGTGTTCTATGGCTACACCTTC | CASSPTLVFYGYTF
NA | TRBD2 | TRBJ2-1 | TRBV5-1 | TGCGCCAGCAGTCCTAGCGGGGGGGACAATGAGCAGTTCTTC | CASSPSGGDNEQFF
NA | NA | TRBJ2-3 | TRBV5-1 | TGCGCCAGCAGCCGCGGGACCGAGACAGATACGCAGTATTTT | CASSRGTETDTQYF
few | TRBD1 | TRBJ2-7 | TRBV6-6 | TGTGCCAGCAGTTACTCGGGGACAGGCGGCGAGCAGTACTTC | CASSYSGTGGEQYF
NA | TRBD2 | TRBJ2-3 | TRBV10-2 | TGCGCCAGCAGTGATCTGTTAGCGGGGGATAATACGCAGTATTTT | CASSDLLAGDNTQYF
few | NA | TRBJ1-1 | TRBV10-1 | TGCGCCAGCATTACCCGGGTTTTAGGTCCTACAAACACTGAAGCTTTCTTT | CASITRVLGPTNTEAFF
NA | NA | TRBJ1-4 | TRBV11-2 | TGTGCCAGCAGCCGGACAGTGGAGAAGGAAAAACTGTTTTTT | CASSRTVEKEKLFF
NA | TRBD1 | TRBJ1-4 | TRBV2 | TGTGCCAGCAGCGCACAGGGGGCAAATGGTGAAAAACTGTTTTTT | CASSAQGANGEKLFF
NA | NA | TRBJ2-5 | TRBV5-4 | TGTGCCAGCAGAGCGGAGCACCAAGAGACCCAGTACTTC | CASRAEHQETQYF
NA | TRBD1 | TRBJ2-1 | TRBV10-1 | TGCGCCAGCAGTGAGTCCACAGGGGGCACGGGTGAGCAGTTCTTC | CASSESTGGTGEQFF
NA | NA | TRBJ2-7 | TRBV9 | TGTGCCAGCAGCGTCCAGGGTTTCTCCTACGAGCAGTACTTC | CASSVQGFSYEQYF
NA | NA | TRBJ1-6 | TRBV30 | TGTGCCTGGACCATGAATGGGCTGAGCTCCTATAATTCACCCCTCCACTTT | CAWTMNGLSSYNSPLHF
NA | NA | TRBJ1-5 | TRBV19 | TGTGCCAGTAGTATAGGTCCAGGTGGGTCACCTCAGCCCCAGCATTTT | CASSIGPGGSPQPQHF
NA | TRBD1 | TRBJ1-2 | TRBV18 | TGTGCCAGCTCACCGGTACAGGGGGATTCCACCTTC | CASSPVQGDSTF
NA | NA | TRBJ1-4 | TRBV5-1 | TGCGCCAGCAGCTTGGTCGGGAGTGGTGAAAAACTGTTTTTT | CASSLVGSGEKLFF
few | NA | TRBJ1-5 | TRBV5-5 | TGTGCCAGCAGCCAGGGAAATCAGCCCCAGCATTTT | CASSQGNQPQHF
few | TRBD1 | TRBJ2-5 | TRBV7-9 | TGTGCCAGCAGCTCGGACAGGGCCCCGACCCAGTACTTC | CASSSDRAPTQYF
NA | TRBD1 | TRBJ1-2 | TRBV27 | TGTGCCACTAGAAACCAGGGACAGGGGTTTGGCTACACCTTC | CATRNQGQGFGYTF
NA | NA | TRBJ1-1 | TRBV5-1 | TGCGCCAGCAGTATCGGAGCTGACACTGAAGCTTTCTTT | CASSIGADTEAFF
NA | NA | TRBJ2-1 | TRBV21-1 | TGTGCCAGCAGCAAAGTATCGGAGAGCTCCTACAATGAGCAGTTCTTC | CASSKVSESSYNEQFF
NA | TRBD1 | TRBJ1-2 | TRBV5-1 | TGCGCCAGCAGCGCCCCGGGACAGGGCAAAGGCTACACCTTC | CASSAPGQGKGYTF
NA | TRBD1 | TRBJ1-6 | TRBV11-1 | TGTGCCAGCAGCTGGACAGGGGATTCACCCCTCCACTTT | CASSWTGDSPLHF
NA | NA | TRBJ1-1 | TRBV7-9 | TGTGCCAGCAGACAAAAGATGGGGCCGCAAGGGTCCACTGAAGCTTTCTTT | CASRQKMGPQGSTEAFF
NA | TRBD1 | TRBJ2-5 | TRBV18 | TGTGCCAGCTCACCGGGACAGGAAGAGACCCAGTACTTC | CASSPGQEETQYF
NA | TRBD1 | TRBJ1-2 | TRBV6-5 | TGTGCCAGCAAACCGCCGGGACAGCTCGATGGCTACACCTTC | CASKPPGQLDGYTF
NA | NA | TRBJ1-4 | TRBV7-6 | TGTGCCAGCAGCTTGAACGACAGAGTACTATCTGAAAAACTGTTTTTT | CASSLNDRVLSEKLFF
NA | TRBD2 | TRBJ2-3 | TRBV4-1 | TGCGCCAGCGGCAGCGGGGGGGGCTCGGATACGCAGTATTTT | CASGSGGGSDTQYF
NA | NA | TRBJ2-2 | TRBV7-3 | TGTGCCAGCAGTCTAGCGAGCCCTGGGATCACCGGGGAGCTGTTTTTT | CASSLASPGITGELFF
NA | NA | TRBJ2-5 | TRBV5-1 | TGCGCCAGCAGCTTGTACGGGGTTCAAGAGACCCAGTACTTC | CASSLYGVQETQYF
NA | TRBD2 | TRBJ2-3 | TRBV5-1 | TGCGCCAGCAGCCTTAGCGGGGCGCGAACAGATACGCAGTATTTT | CASSLSGARTDTQYF
NA | TRBD1 | TRBJ2-7 | TRBV30 | TGTGCCTGGAGTGGGAGGGACAGGGTGAGTGAGCAGTACTTC | CAWSGRDRVSEQYF
few | NA | TRBJ2-5 | TRBV4-2 | TGTGCCAGCAGCCAAAGGGGGGGGAGGGCCCCCTGGGAGACCCAGTACTTC | CASSQRGGRAPWETQYF
NA | TRBD1 | TRBJ1-2 | TRBV5-1 | TGCGCCAGCAGCCAAGGACAGGGGATTACTAACTATGGCTACACCTTC | CASSQGQGITNYGYTF